This T cell receptor (beta chain) was identified in a study of T-cell reconstitution after alpha-beta-depleted transplantation in children. Study conclusions and caveats: Roughly two months post-transplant, alpha-beta T cells reportedly originated from several hundred graft clones that had expanded.

Trimming removed 5 bases from V and 2 bases from J; junction bases left unmatched: 9. Germline CDR1 and CDR2: MNHEY and SMNVEV (reference sequence). The CDR3 sequence is 16 residues long. This clonotype was picked up a small number of times. The antigen is not known. Preparation of the TCRbeta library used unique molecular identifiers. TCRdb itself ran the PCR reads through MiXCR, one entry per CDR3 protein. The profile shows 530,000 or so distinct CDR3 sequences, over 20% of them singletons. The genes are TRBV27 and TRBJ2-5; 9 bases map to TRBD2. This TCR was recovered from a boy younger than two with Wiskott-Aldrich syndrome, due to receive a stem cell transplant. Sequencing was performed on PBMCs, taken before TCRalphabeta/CD19-depleted stem cell transplant. CDR3 amino acids: CASSPPGLARQETQYF. The CDR3, as DNA: TGTGCCAGCAGTCCACCGGGACTAGCTAGGCAAGAGACCCAGTACTTC.